These 16 T cell receptor beta chains were sequenced from one sample in a study of early T cells in non-severe SARS-CoV-2 infection. One entry per CDR3 protein, called by TCRdb with MiXCR from the 5' RACE reads. This sample carries just under 65,000 distinct CDR3 sequences, approximately 8.8% of them seen once, and the ten largest clones take about an eighth. The starting material was whole blood, obtained at baseline. These receptors all stem from an adult who was a healthcare worker with PCR-confirmed SARS-CoV-2 infection or an uninfected control (not recorded which).

Ten or more counts support this clonotype. The chain joins TRBV7-6 to TRBJ2-1; TRBD2 agrees at 8 bases. Germline V CDR1 and CDR2: SGHVS, FNYEAQ. The CDR3 length is 12 residues. J gave up 8 bases and V 4 bases, and 1 base lay outside the gene matches. CDR3 nucleotide sequence: TGTGCCAGCAGCTCGCGGGAGGATGAGCAGTTCTTC. Translating it yields CASSSREDEQFF.

A few counts support this clonotype. The rearrangement joins TRBV6-1 to TRBJ1-5; a weak D match, TRBD1 (5 bases). Germline V gene sequence: CDR1 MNHNS, CDR2 SASEGT. Trimming removed 3 bases from V and 10 bases from J, with 13 bases in between. The CDR3 has 13 amino acids. CDR3 amino acids: CASSDVRTSPQHF. The CDR3 DNA sequence: TGTGCCAGCAGTGACGTAAGGACAAGTCCCCAGCATTTT.

This clonotype was recorded a few times. V gene TRBV24-1 combines with J gene TRBJ2-1; 11 bases align to TRBD2. With 6 bases clipped from V and 4 bases from J, the junction kept 4 bases outside the gene matches. The CDR3 extends over 15 amino acids. CDR1 is KGHDR, CDR2 SFDVKD, per germline. CDR3 DNA sequence: TGTGCCACCAGTACGGGACTAGCGGCGTACAATGAGCAGTTCTTC. This sequence encodes CATSTGLAAYNEQFF.

This clonotype was found many times. This chain links TRBV4-3 with TRBJ1-2; D is undetermined. The V gene lost 0 bases and the J gene lost 4 bases, with 9 bases spanning the gap. The CDR3 covers 14 residues. Germline V gene sequence: CDR1 LGHNA, CDR2 YSLEER. The CDR3 bases are TGCGCCAGCAGCCAAGAGCGAGGTGCCTATGGCTACACCTTC. Its translation is CASSQERGAYGYTF.

V and J are TRBV9 and TRBJ2-5; no clear D. This CDR3 is 13 amino acids long. V was cut by 4 bases and J by 2 bases, with 9 bases left in between. The V gene's germline CDR1 is SGDLS and CDR2 YYNGEE. CDR3 residues: CASSLNRQETQYF. As DNA, the CDR3 is TGTGCCAGCAGCCTAAACCGTCAAGAGACCCAGTACTTC.

V usage is TRBV10-3 and J usage is TRBJ2-1; D is unresolved. Germline V gives CDR1 ENHRY, CDR2 SYGVKD. The length of the CDR3 is 15 residues. V was clipped by 5 bases and J by 3 bases, with 14 bases between them. The CDR3 nucleotides are TGTGCCATCAGTCCCTCCTCAAGCTTCTACAATGAGCAGTTCTTC. It yields the protein CAISPSSSFYNEQFF.

The CDR3: CASSIRDRVSPLHF. CDR3 sequence (DNA): TGTGCCAGCAGCATCCGGGACAGGGTTTCACCCCTCCACTTT. The chain employs TRBV9 and TRBJ1-6; 9 bases match TRBD1. With V trimmed by 4 bases and J by 9 bases, 5 bases remained unmatched. The CDR3 has 14 amino acids. Germline V lookup: CDR1 SGDLS, CDR2 YYNGEE.

This clonotype turned up a few times. The genes are TRBV4-3 and TRBJ1-5, with a weak D call TRBD1 (5 bases). CDR3 length: 13 amino acids. Trimming removed 0 bases from V and 11 bases from J, with 11 bases in between. Per the germline V gene, CDR1 is LGHNA and CDR2 is YSLEER. Here the CDR3 DNA reads TGCGCCAGCAGCCAAGAGATGGGGGGGTCCCAGCATTTT. It translates to CASSQEMGGSQHF.

By frequency in the sample, this clonotype is medium-sized (0.01 to 0.1%). The rearrangement joins TRBV12-3 or TRBV12-4 to TRBJ2-5; D not resolved. CDR3 length equals 13 residues. V gave up 1 base and J gave up 5 bases, with 8 bases separating them. The chain's CDR3 is CASSLGGWETQYF. In nucleotides, the CDR3 is TGTGCCAGCAGTTTAGGTGGCTGGGAGACCCAGTACTTC.

This clonotype was observed many times. CDR3 DNA: TGTGCCAGCAGCACGTCTGGGGCCAACGTCCTGACTTTC. It translates to CASSTSGANVLTF. The V and J genes are TRBV12-3 or TRBV12-4 and TRBJ2-6; D remains unclear. Trimming shortened V by 6 bases and J by 1 base, and 4 bases separated the two germline ends. The CDR3 has 13 amino acids.

The gene calls are TRBV3-1 and TRBJ2-3, with unresolved D. The CDR3 length is 11 residues. Germline CDR1 LGHDT, CDR2 YNNKEL (reference sequence). V was clipped by 5 bases and J by 6 bases, with 6 bases between them. The chain's CDR3 is CASSERDTQYF. DNA of the CDR3: TGTGCCAGCAGCGAGAGGGATACGCAGTATTTT.

The rearrangement joins TRBV4-2 to TRBJ2-7; 7 nucleotides agree with TRBD2. This CDR3 is built from 16 residues. J was trimmed by 0 bases and V by 2 bases; bases with no gene match: 7. CDR1 and CDR2 from the germline V gene are LGHNA and YNFKEQ. The CDR3 DNA reads TGTGCCAGCAGCCAATTTAATGGGGACTACTCCTACGAGCAGTACTTC. This encodes CASSQFNGDYSYEQYF.

The sample holds many counts of this clonotype. The rearrangement links TRBV7-2 to TRBJ2-2; TRBD2 matches 10 bases. The CDR3 contains 18 residues. The trim removed 2 bases at V and 7 bases at J, leaving 13 bases unmatched. CDR1 SGHTA and CDR2 FQGNSA come from the germline V gene. The CDR3 region has the DNA TGTGCCAGCAGCTTACCTGAGCGGGAGGGCATTTCCGGCGGGGAGCTGTTTTTT. It translates to CASSLPEREGISGGELFF.

This clonotype showed up many times. The J gene is TRBJ1-5, the V gene TRBV18; D gene ambiguous. V dropped 3 bases and J dropped 3 bases, with 12 bases sitting between them. The germline gives CDR1 KGHSH, CDR2 LQKENI. The CDR3 is 15 residues long. DNA of the CDR3: TGTGCCAGCTCACCCCCCTTGGGTCCCAATCAGCCCCAGCATTTT. Translation gives CASSPPLGPNQPQHF.

V gene TRBV19 combines with J gene TRBJ2-1; 8 bases are a match to TRBD2. The CDR3 consists of 14 residues. J gave up 6 bases and V 7 bases, and 8 bases lay outside the gene matches. CDR1 LNHDA and CDR2 SQIVND come from the germline V gene (reference sequence). Written as DNA, the CDR3 is TGTGCCAGTATGGGACTAGGCGTTGTCAATGAGCAGTTCTTC. This gives the protein CASMGLGVVNEQFF.

This clonotype was observed a few times. The gene calls are TRBV11-2 and TRBJ2-2; TRBD2 matches 8 bases. CDR3 length equals 14 residues. The ends lost 1 base at V and 6 bases at J; junction bases unmatched: 1. Germline CDR1 SGHAT, CDR2 FQNNGV. CDR3 region: CASSLAREAGELFF. The CDR3 nucleotides read TGTGCCAGCAGCTTAGCGCGGGAGGCCGGGGAGCTGTTTTTT.